A single T cell receptor (beta chain) is shown here with its context. The data stem from a study of yellow fever vaccine responses in identical twins. TCRdb reanalysed the RT-PCR reads using MiXCR and keeps one entry per CDR3 protein. The repertoire holds some 2,400 distinct CDR3 sequences, 70% to 85% seen once, with over 9% in the top ten. The CDR3 consists of 13 residues. Looked up from germline, CDR1 is SGHDT and CDR2 is YYEEEE. V was trimmed by 4 bases and J by 14 bases, leaving 16 bases between them. The sequenced sample was T cells from blood (PBMCs), unsorted or a sorted subset (not recorded which), obtained before or after yellow fever vaccination (not recorded which). This TCR was recovered from a female donor who received the yellow fever vaccine. The chain has TRBV5-6 and TRBJ1-6; D is ambiguous. CDR3 protein: CASSRNPAISLHF. The CDR3 DNA sequence: TGTGCCAGCAGCCGAAACCCGGCTATCTCCCTCCACTTT.